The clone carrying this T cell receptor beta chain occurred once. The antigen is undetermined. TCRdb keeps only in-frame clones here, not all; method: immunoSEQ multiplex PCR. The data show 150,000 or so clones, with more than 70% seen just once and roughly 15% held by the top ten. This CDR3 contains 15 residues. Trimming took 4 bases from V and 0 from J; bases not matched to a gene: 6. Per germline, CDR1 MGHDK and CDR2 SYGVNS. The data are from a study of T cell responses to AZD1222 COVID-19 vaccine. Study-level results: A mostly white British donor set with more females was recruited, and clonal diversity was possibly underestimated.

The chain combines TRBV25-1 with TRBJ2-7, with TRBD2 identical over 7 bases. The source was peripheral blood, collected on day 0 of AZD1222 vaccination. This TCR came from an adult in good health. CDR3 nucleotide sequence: TGTGCCAGCAGTGGAGGAGCGGGGAGCTCCTACGAGCAGTACTTC. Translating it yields CASSGGAGSSYEQYF.